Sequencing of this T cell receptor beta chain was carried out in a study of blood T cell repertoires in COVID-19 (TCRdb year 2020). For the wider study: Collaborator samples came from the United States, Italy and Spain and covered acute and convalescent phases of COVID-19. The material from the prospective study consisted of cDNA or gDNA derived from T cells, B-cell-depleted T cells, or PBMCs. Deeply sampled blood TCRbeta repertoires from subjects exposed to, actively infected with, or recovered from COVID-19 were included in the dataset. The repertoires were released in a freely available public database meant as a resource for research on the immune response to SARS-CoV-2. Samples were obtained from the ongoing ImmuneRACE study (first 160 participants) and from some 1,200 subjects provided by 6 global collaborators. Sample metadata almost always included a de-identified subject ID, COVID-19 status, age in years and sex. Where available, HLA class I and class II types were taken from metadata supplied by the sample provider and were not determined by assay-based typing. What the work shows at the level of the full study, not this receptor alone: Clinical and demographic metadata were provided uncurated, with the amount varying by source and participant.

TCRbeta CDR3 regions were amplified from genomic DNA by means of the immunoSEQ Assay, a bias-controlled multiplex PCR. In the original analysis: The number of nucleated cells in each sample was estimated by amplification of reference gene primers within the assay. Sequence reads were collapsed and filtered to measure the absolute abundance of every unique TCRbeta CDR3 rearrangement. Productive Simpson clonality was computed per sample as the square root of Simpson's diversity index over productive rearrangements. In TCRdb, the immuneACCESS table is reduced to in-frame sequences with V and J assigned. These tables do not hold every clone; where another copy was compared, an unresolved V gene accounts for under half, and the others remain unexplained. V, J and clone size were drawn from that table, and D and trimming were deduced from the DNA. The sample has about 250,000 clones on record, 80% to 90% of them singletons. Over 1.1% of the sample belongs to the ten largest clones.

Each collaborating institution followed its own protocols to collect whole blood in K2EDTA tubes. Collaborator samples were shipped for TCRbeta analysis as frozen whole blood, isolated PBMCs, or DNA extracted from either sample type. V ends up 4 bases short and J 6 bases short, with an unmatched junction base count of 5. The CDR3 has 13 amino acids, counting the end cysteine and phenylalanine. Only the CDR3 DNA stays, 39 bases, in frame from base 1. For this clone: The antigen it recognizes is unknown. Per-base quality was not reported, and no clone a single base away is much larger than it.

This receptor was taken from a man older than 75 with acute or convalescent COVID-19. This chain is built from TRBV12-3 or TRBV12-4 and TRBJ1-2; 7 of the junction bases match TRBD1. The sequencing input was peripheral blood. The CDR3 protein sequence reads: CASSSRDSNGYTF. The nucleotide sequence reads TGTGCCAGCAGTTCGCGGGACAGTAATGGCTACACCTTC.